The rows below give T cell receptor beta chains drawn from one sample of a study of cytomegalovirus exposure and HLA in healthy donors. Method: immunoSEQ multiplex PCR; TCRdb's copy keeps in-frame clones and lacks some. The data show roughly 300,000 clones, approximately 87% seen once. Sequencing used PBMCs. The source of these receptors is a young woman in good health and CMV-seronegative. CDR3s include the opening cysteine and the closing phenylalanine or tryptophan. The D gene is left open where the match is weak. Clone size is not always given. Where it is, it says once, few, many or a class for expanded clones.

V gene	D gene	J gene	clone size	CDR3 DNA	CDR3 protein
TRBV27	.	TRBJ2-7	.	TGTGCCAGCAGTTTGAAAGGGGGCTACGAGCAGTACTTC	CASSLKGGYEQYF
TRBV7-8	TRBD2	TRBJ2-5	.	TGTGCCAGCAGCTTAGATCCTAGCGGGAGCCGAGAAGAGACCCAGTACTTC	CASSLDPSGSREETQYF
TRBV9	.	TRBJ1-1	.	TGTGCCAGCAGCGTAAACCAGGAAGACGGATTGGACACTGAAGCTTTCTTT	CASSVNQEDGLDTEAFF
TRBV7-8	TRBD2	TRBJ2-3	.	TGTGCCAGCAGCTTTCCGGGACTAGCGGATACAGATACGCAGTATTTT	CASSFPGLADTDTQYF
TRBV27	.	TRBJ2-7	few	TGTGCCAGCAGTGACTTCTACGAGCAGTACTTC	CASSDFYEQYF
TRBV5-8	.	TRBJ1-1	.	TGTGCCAGCAGCCATAGGGGCGGGATGAACACTGAAGCTTTCTTT	CASSHRGGMNTEAFF
TRBV7-2	.	TRBJ1-4	.	TGTGCCAGCAGCGGTTCCCTCGGGGGTAATGAAAAACTGTTTTTT	CASSGSLGGNEKLFF
TRBV30	TRBD2	TRBJ2-7	.	TGTGCCTGGGCCCCCGCTAGCGGGAGATACGAGCAGTACTTC	CAWAPASGRYEQYF
TRBV11-3	TRBD1	TRBJ1-5	.	TGTGCCAGCAGCTTAATAATCCAGGGGGATTATACGGGTCAGCCCCAGCATTTT	CASSLIIQGDYTGQPQHF
TRBV5-6	.	TRBJ1-5	.	TGTGCCAGCAGCTTGGAATCAGGGCAGGGCAATCAGCCCCAGCATTTT	CASSLESGQGNQPQHF
TRBV19	TRBD1	TRBJ2-7	.	TGTGCCAGTGGACAGGGATTTGGCGAGCAGTACTTC	CASGQGFGEQYF
TRBV9	TRBD2	TRBJ2-7	.	TGTGCCAGTTCGACTAGCGGAAGCCCATCCGAGCAGTACTTC	CASSTSGSPSEQYF
TRBV19	TRBD2	TRBJ2-1	once	TGTGCCAGTAGTGCCAGCGGGGGGTACAATGAGCAGTTCTTC	CASSASGGYNEQFF
TRBV30	.	TRBJ1-5	.	TGTGCCTGGAGTGTAGGGGCGTTGATTAGCAATCAGCCCCAGCATTTT	CAWSVGALISNQPQHF
TRBV27	TRBD1	TRBJ2-7	.	TGTGCCAGCAGTTTATCGTGGGGACAGGGAATGTGGGAGCAGTACTTC	CASSLSWGQGMWEQYF
TRBV5-6	TRBD1	TRBJ2-7	.	TGTGCCAGCAGCTTGAGGGGCCGGGGACAGGGAGGCTACGAGCAGTACTTC	CASSLRGRGQGGYEQYF
TRBV28	.	TRBJ1-1	.	TGTGCCAGCAGTTTAGTAGGCGGTTGGACTGAAGCTTTCTTT	CASSLVGGWTEAFF
TRBV7-8	TRBD2	TRBJ2-7	.	TGTGCCAGCAGCTTAGCGCGACTAGCGGGAGGCGAGCAGTACTTC	CASSLARLAGGEQYF
TRBV19	.	TRBJ1-5	.	TGTGCCAGTAGTATAGTTGCGGGGTTAGGTCAGCCCCAGCATTTT	CASSIVAGLGQPQHF
TRBV27	TRBD2	TRBJ2-3	.	TGTGCCAGCAGTTTAGGCGGGGGGCGTCGGACAGATACGCAGTATTTT	CASSLGGGRRTDTQYF
TRBV27	TRBD1	TRBJ2-3	.	TGTGCCAGCCGGTCGGACAGGGCAACCTTTGGAGATACGCAGTATTTT	CASRSDRATFGDTQYF
TRBV7-2	.	TRBJ2-1	.	TGTGCCAGCAGCTCTAGAGGGACTTTCTTCCCCTACAATGAGCAGTTCTTC	CASSSRGTFFPYNEQFF
TRBV5-6	.	TRBJ1-1	.	TGTGCCAGCAGCGCCGGACAGATTCGCGATGAAGCTTTCTTT	CASSAGQIRDEAFF
TRBV4-2	TRBD2	TRBJ2-7	few	TGTGCCAGCAGCCCCGGGGGGGACTCCTACGAGCAGTACTTC	CASSPGGDSYEQYF
TRBV30	.	TRBJ2-5	.	TGTGCCTGGAGGGCGGGATTAGAGACCCAGTACTTC	CAWRAGLETQYF
TRBV21-1	.	TRBJ2-3	.	TGTGCCAGCGCCGGACTTTCCACAGATACGCAGTATTTT	CASAGLSTDTQYF
TRBV5-1	.	TRBJ2-7	.	TGCGCCAGCAGCTTGGTGCAAACCGGCGAGCAGTACTTC	CASSLVQTGEQYF
TRBV18	.	TRBJ1-3	once	TGTGCCAGCTCCCTGGGGCAGGTCTCTGGAAACACCATATATTTT	CASSLGQVSGNTIYF
TRBV2	.	TRBJ1-6	.	TGTGCCAGCAGGGCGACAGCTACCTATAATTCACCCCTCCACTTT	CASRATATYNSPLHF
TRBV28	.	TRBJ1-5	once	TGTGCCAGCAGTTTAGGCCTTACGACCCAGCATTTT	CASSLGLTTQHF
TRBV6-6	.	TRBJ1-2	.	TGTGCCAGCAGTTCCAGCTATGGCTACACCTTC	CASSSSYGYTF
TRBV10-1	TRBD1	TRBJ2-7	.	TGCGCCAGCAGTGAGTACCCAGGACAGGGCCTCTTCTTC	CASSEYPGQGLFF
TRBV14	.	TRBJ2-7	once	TGTGCCAGCAGCCAGAGAACAGGGTTAGAAACCTACGAGCAGTACTTC	CASSQRTGLETYEQYF
TRBV4-1	TRBD1	TRBJ2-7	.	TGCGCCAGCAGCCAAGATGGGGGACAGGGGGCCAGTTTCCCCTACGAGCAGTACTTC	CASSQDGGQGASFPYEQYF
TRBV4-2	.	TRBJ1-2	.	TGTGCCAGCAGCGCTTTGGGGGGAAACTATGGCTACACCTTC	CASSALGGNYGYTF
TRBV27	TRBD2	TRBJ2-1	.	TGTGCCAGCAGTTTCGGACTAGCGGACAATGAGCAGTTCTTC	CASSFGLADNEQFF
TRBV7-9	.	TRBJ2-2	.	TGTGCCAGCAGCCAGTCTCTCCCCATTTACACCGGGGAGCTGTTTTTT	CASSQSLPIYTGELFF
TRBV19	TRBD2	TRBJ2-1	.	TGTGCCAGTAGCCTGACTAGCGTCATGATCAATGAGCAGTTCTTC	CASSLTSVMINEQFF
TRBV15	TRBD2	TRBJ2-3	.	TGTGCCACCGGCGGGAGGGCCCCAGATACGCAGTATTTT	CATGGRAPDTQYF
TRBV28	.	TRBJ2-5	few	TGTGCCAGCAGTAAAACCCGGGAGCGGAAAGAGACCCAGTACTTC	CASSKTRERKETQYF
TRBV5-1	TRBD2	TRBJ2-1	.	TGCGCCAGCAGCGCAGCGGGAGGTTCTTACAATGAGCAGTTCTTC	CASSAAGGSYNEQFF
TRBV9	TRBD2	TRBJ2-2	once	TGTGCCAGCAGCCCCCGAGCGGGAGTTACGGCCGGGGAGCTGTTTTTT	CASSPRAGVTAGELFF
TRBV6-4	.	TRBJ1-5	.	TGTGCCAGCAGTGACGTAGGAGAATCTAGCAATCAGCCCCAGCATTTT	CASSDVGESSNQPQHF
TRBV11-2	TRBD2	TRBJ2-3	.	TGTGCCAGCAGCCCCCCCGGACTAGCCTATACGCAGTATTTT	CASSPPGLAYTQYF
TRBV28	TRBD2	TRBJ2-2	.	TGTGCCAGCAGTCCCCCGGCGGGGCGGGAGAGGGACGGGGAGCTGTTTTTT	CASSPPAGRERDGELFF
TRBV30	.	TRBJ2-6	.	TGTGCCTCTACCCGCGGGCTGGCTGGGGCCAACGTCCTGACTTTC	CASTRGLAGANVLTF
TRBV29-1	TRBD2	TRBJ2-1	.	TGCAGCGTTGGTGGGACTAACAAGTACAATGAGCAGTTCTTC	CSVGGTNKYNEQFF
TRBV15	.	TRBJ2-2	.	TGTGCCACCAGCAGAAATTTACCAGCGAACACCGGGGAGCTGTTTTTT	CATSRNLPANTGELFF
TRBV9	.	TRBJ1-2	.	TGTGCCAGCAGCGTAGCGACAGGACGCTATGGCTACACCTTC	CASSVATGRYGYTF
TRBV7-6	.	TRBJ1-1	few	TGTGCCGAGCGGAACACGTACATGAACACTGAAGCTTTCTTT	CAERNTYMNTEAFF
TRBV6-1	.	TRBJ1-2	.	TGTGCCAGCGTTCCCCGGGACAAGTTTAGTTATGGCTACACCTTC	CASVPRDKFSYGYTF
TRBV30	TRBD1	TRBJ2-3	.	TGTGCCTGGAGCCGGGACAGGGGCACAGATACGCAGTATTTT	CAWSRDRGTDTQYF
TRBV9	TRBD2	TRBJ2-1	.	TGTGCCAGCAGCGTGACTAGCGGGAGCTCCTACAATGAGCAGTTCTTC	CASSVTSGSSYNEQFF
TRBV9	.	TRBJ2-1	.	TGTGCCAGCAGCGTAGGTAGCGCCTCCTACAATGAGCAGTTCTTC	CASSVGSASYNEQFF
TRBV7-9	TRBD1	TRBJ2-1	.	TGTGCCAGCAGTTCCCGGGACAGGGGGGATCGTGGGCAGTTCTTC	CASSSRDRGDRGQFF
TRBV4-1	TRBD1	TRBJ2-5	.	TGCGCCAGCAGCCAAATGACAGGGGGCGCCTTTGAGACCCAGTACTTC	CASSQMTGGAFETQYF
TRBV5-1	TRBD2	TRBJ2-1	once	TGCGCCAGCAGTAGACTAGCGGGAGCCGCCTACAATGAGCAGTTCTTC	CASSRLAGAAYNEQFF